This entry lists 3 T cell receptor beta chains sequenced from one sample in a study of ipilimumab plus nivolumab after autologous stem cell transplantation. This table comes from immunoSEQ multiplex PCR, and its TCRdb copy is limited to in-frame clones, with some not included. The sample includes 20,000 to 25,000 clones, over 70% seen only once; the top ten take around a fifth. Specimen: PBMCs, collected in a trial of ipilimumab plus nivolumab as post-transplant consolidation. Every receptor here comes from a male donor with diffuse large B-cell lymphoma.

As DNA, the CDR3 is TGTGCCAGCAGCTTCGCCAGGACAGGTACCTACGAGCAGTACTTC. It specifies CASSFARTGTYEQYF. The chain combines TRBV5-6 with TRBJ2-7, with 7 bases that match TRBD1. Germline CDR1 reads SGHDT; CDR2 reads YYEEEE. The CDR3 is 15 amino acids. V dropped 2 bases and J dropped 2; count of bases not matched to a gene: 7.

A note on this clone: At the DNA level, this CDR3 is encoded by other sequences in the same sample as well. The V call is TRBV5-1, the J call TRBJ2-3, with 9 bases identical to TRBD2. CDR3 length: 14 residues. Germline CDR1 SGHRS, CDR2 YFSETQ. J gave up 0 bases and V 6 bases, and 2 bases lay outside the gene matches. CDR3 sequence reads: CASTRGGSTDTQYF. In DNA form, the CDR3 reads TGCGCCAGCACGCGGGGGGGCAGCACAGATACGCAGTATTTT.

CDR3 sequence reads: CASSEEWTGGYEQYF. The CDR3, as DNA: TGTGCCAGCAGTGAAGAATGGACAGGGGGCTACGAGCAGTACTTC. The chain carries TRBV6-1 and TRBJ2-7; 10 bases are a match to TRBD1. CDR1 and CDR2 from the germline V gene are MNHNS and SASEGT. Unmatched junction bases numbered 3, after V lost 1 base and J lost 3 bases. CDR3 length: 15 residues.